This entry features one T cell receptor beta chain sequence. What it binds is not known. Between the trimmed V and J ends, which lost 6 bases and 5 bases, there was a span of 13 bases. The CDR3 consists of 13 residues. The germline V gene has CDR1 ENHRY and CDR2 SYGVKD. The entry originates in a study of OX40 agonist ivuxolimab in advanced cancers. Study results and limitations: Antigen specificity remained undetermined for the expanded peripheral T cells. CD8+ T cells were the subset that, on average, had more expanded clones than CD4+.

TCRdb keeps only in-frame clones here, not all; method: immunoSEQ multiplex PCR. Altogether almost 90,000 clones are present, approximately 90% being singletons, with the ten largest covering about 0.7%. Sequencing used CD4+ or CD8+ T cells sorted from blood, obtained in a trial of the OX40 agonist ivuxolimab. This chain connects TRBV10-3 to TRBJ2-5; D is ambiguous. The receptor comes from an adult with an advanced solid tumor such as melanoma, head and neck, liver or kidney cancer. The CDR3 reads CAISPTPSETQYF. The CDR3 DNA reads as TGTGCCATCAGCCCCACACCATCGGAGACCCAGTACTTC.